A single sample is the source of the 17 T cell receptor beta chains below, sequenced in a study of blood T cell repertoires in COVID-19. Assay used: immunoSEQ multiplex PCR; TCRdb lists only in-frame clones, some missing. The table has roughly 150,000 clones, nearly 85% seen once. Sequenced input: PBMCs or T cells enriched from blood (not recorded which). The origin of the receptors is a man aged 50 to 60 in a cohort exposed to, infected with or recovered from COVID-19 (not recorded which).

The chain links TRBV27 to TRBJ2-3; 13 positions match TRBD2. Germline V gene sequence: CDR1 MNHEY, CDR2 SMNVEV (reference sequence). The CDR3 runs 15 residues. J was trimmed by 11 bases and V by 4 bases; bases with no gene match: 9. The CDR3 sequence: CASSSGLAGVEEQYF. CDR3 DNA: TGTGCCAGCAGTTCTGGACTAGCGGGAGTCGAGGAGCAGTATTTT.

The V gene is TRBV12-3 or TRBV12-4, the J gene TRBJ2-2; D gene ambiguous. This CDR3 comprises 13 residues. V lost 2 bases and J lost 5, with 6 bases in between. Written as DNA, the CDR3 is TGTGCCAGCAGTTTATTCGAGACCGGGGAGCTGTTTTTT. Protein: CASSLFETGELFF.

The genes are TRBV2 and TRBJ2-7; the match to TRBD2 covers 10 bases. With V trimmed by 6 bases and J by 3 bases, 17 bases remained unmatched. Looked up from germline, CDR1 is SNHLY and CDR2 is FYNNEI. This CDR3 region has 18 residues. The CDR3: CASRGEGASGRRFYEQYF. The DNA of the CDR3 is TGTGCCAGCAGAGGGGAAGGGGCTAGCGGGAGAAGGTTCTACGAGCAGTACTTC. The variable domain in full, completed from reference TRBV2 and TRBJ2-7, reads EPEVTQTPSHQVTQMGQEVILRCVPISNHLYFYWYRQILGQKVEFLVSFYNNEISEKSEIFDDQFSVERPDGSNFTLKIRSTKLEDSAMYFCASRGEGASGRRFYEQYFGPGTRLTVT.

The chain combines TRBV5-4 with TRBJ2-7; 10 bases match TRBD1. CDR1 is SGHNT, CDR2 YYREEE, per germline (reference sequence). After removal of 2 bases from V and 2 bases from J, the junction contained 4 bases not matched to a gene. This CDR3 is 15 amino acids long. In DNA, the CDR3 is TGTGCCAGCAGCTTCTTGACAGGGGGCACCTACGAGCAGTACTTC. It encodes CASSFLTGGTYEQYF.

CDR3 sequence: CASGWTSGGYNEQFF. CDR3 nucleotide sequence: TGTGCTAGTGGATGGACTAGCGGGGGCTACAATGAGCAGTTCTTC. This chain joins TRBV12-5 and TRBJ2-1; 13 bases fit TRBD2. The ends lost 6 bases at V and 3 bases at J; junction bases unmatched: 2. CDR3 length: 15 amino acids. Germline V lookup: CDR1 LGHNT, CDR2 FRNRAP.

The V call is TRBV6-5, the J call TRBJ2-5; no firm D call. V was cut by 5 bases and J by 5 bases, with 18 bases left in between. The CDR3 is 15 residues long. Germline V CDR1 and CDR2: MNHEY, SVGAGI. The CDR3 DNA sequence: TGTGCCAGCAGTCAATCAGACTCGCCCTGGGAGACCCAGTACTTC. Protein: CASSQSDSPWETQYF.

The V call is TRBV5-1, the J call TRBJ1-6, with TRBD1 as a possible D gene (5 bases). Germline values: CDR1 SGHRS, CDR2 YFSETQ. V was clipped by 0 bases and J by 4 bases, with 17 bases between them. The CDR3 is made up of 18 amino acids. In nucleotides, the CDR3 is TGCGCCAGCAGCTTGGGACAAAAGGGGCTTGAATATAATTCACCCCTCCACTTT. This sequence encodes CASSLGQKGLEYNSPLHF.

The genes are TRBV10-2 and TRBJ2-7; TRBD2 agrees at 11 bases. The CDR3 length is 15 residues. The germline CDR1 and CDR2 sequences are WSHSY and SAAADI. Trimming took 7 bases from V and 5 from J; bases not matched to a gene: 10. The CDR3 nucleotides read TGCGCCAGCAACCCTACTAGCGGGAGAAGCCACGAGCAGTACTTC. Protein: CASNPTSGRSHEQYF.

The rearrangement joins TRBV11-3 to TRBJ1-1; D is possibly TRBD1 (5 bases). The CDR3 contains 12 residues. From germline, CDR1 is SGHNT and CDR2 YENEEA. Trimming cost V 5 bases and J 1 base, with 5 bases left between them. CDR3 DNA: TGTGCCAGCAGCCAGGGGAACACTGAAGCTTTCTTT. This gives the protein CASSQGNTEAFF.

The CDR3 spells CASYLPGSSSGANVLTF. The CDR3 DNA reads as TGTGCCAGCTACCTACCGGGATCCAGCTCTGGGGCCAACGTCCTGACTTTC. V is TRBV27 and J is TRBJ2-6; tentatively, D is TRBD2 (5 bases). Looked up from germline, CDR1 is MNHEY and CDR2 is SMNVEV (reference sequence). The CDR3 contains 17 residues. V dropped 8 bases and J dropped 0 bases, with 17 bases sitting between them.

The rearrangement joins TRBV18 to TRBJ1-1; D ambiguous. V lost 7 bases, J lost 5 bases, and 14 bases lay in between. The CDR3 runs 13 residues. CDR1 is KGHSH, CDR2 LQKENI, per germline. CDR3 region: CASYLSSRTEAFF. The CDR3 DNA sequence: TGTGCCAGCTACCTCTCTTCGCGGACTGAAGCTTTCTTT. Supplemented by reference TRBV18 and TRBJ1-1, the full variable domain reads NAGVMQNPRHLVRRRGQEARLRCSPMKGHSHVYWYRQLPEEGLKFMVYLQKENIIDESGMPKERFSAEFPKEGPSILRIQQVVRGDSAAYFCASYLSSRTEAFFGQGTRLTVV.

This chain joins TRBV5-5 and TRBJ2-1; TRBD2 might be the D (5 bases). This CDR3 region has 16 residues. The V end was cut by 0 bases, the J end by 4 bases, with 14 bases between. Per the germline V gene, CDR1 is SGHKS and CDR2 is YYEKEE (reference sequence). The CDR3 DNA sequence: TGTGCCAGCAGCTTGGCCGTAAGCGGCATATACAATGAGCAGTTCTTC. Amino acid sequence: CASSLAVSGIYNEQFF. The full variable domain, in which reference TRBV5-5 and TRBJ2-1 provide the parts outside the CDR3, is DAGVTQSPTHLIKTRGQQVTLRCSPISGHKSVSWYQQVLGQGPQFIFQYYEKEERGRGNFPDRFSARQFPNYSSELNVNALLLGDSALYLCASSLAVSGIYNEQFFGPGTRLTVL.

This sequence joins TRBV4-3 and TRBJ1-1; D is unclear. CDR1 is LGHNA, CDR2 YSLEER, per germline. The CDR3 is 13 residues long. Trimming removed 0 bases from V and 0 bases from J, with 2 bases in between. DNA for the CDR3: TGCGCCAGCAGCCAAGATATGAACACTGAAGCTTTCTTT. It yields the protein CASSQDMNTEAFF.

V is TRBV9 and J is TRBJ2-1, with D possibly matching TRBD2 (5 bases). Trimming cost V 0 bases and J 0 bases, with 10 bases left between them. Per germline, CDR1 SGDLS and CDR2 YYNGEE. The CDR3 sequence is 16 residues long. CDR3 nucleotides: TGTGCCAGCAGCGTAGCCCCGGGGAGCTCCTACAATGAGCAGTTCTTC. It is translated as CASSVAPGSSYNEQFF.

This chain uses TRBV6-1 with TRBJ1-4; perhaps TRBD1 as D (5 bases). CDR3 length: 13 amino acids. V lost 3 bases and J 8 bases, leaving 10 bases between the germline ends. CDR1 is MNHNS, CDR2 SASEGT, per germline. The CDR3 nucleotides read TGTGCCAGCAGTGAGACAGACTGGGAAAAACTGTTTTTT. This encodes CASSETDWEKLFF.

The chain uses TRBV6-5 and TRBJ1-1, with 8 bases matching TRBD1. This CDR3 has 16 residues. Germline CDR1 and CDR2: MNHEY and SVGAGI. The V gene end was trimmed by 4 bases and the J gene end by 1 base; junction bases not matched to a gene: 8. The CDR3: CASSSQGRGQNTEAFF. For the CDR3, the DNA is TGTGCCAGCAGTTCCCAGGGCAGGGGGCAGAACACTGAAGCTTTCTTT.

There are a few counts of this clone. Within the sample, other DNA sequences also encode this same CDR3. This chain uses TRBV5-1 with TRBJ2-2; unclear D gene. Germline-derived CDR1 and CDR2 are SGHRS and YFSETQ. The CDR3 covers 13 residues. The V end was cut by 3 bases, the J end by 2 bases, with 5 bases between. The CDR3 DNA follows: TGCGCCAGCAGCTCCTTAAACACCGGGGAGCTGTTTTTT. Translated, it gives CASSSLNTGELFF.